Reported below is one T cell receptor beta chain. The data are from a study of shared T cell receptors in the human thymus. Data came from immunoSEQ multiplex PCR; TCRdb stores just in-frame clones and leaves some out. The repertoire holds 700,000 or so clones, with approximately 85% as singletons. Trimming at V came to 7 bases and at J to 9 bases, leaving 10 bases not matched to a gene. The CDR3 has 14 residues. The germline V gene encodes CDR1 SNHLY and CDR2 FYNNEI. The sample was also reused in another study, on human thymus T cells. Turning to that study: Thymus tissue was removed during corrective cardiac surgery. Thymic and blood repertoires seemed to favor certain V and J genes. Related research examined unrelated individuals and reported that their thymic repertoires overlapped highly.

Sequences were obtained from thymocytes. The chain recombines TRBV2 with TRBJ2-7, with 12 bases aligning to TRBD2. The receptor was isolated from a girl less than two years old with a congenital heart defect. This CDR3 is CASTPHGLAGRQYF. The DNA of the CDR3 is TGTGCCAGCACTCCCCACGGACTAGCGGGGAGGCAGTACTTC. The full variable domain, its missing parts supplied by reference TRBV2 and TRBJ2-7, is EPEVTQTPSHQVTQMGQEVILRCVPISNHLYFYWYRQILGQKVEFLVSFYNNEISEKSEIFDDQFSVERPDGSNFTLKIRSTKLEDSAMYFCASTPHGLAGRQYFGPGTRLTVT.